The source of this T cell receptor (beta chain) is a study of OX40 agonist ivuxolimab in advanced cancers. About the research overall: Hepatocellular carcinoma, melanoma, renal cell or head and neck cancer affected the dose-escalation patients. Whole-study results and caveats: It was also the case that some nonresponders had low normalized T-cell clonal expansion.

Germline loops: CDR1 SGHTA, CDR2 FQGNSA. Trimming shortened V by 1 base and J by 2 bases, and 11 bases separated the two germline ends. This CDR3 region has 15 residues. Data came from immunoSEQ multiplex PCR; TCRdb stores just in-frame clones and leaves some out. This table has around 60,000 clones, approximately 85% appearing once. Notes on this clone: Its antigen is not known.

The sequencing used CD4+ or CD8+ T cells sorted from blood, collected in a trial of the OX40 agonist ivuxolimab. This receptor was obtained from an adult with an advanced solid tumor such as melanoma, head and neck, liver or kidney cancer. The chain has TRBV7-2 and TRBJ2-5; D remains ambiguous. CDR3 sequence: CASSLESGGQETQYF. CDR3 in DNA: TGTGCCAGCAGCTTAGAGTCGGGCGGACAAGAGACCCAGTACTTC.